What follows are 25 T cell receptor beta chains derived from one specimen sequenced in a study of blood T cell repertoires in COVID-19. Profiled with immunoSEQ multiplex PCR; TCRdb holds only in-frame clones, not every one. The sample yields 50,000 or so clones, roughly 76% seen once. Sequencing was performed on peripheral blood. These receptors originate from a woman aged 55-75 years with acute or convalescent COVID-19.

The V and J genes are TRBV30 and TRBJ1-2; 7 nucleotides match TRBD1. Germline V gene sequence: CDR1 GTSNPN, CDR2 SVGIG (reference sequence). Trimming took 1 base from V and 6 from J; bases not matched to a gene: 5. The CDR3 has 13 amino acids. CDR3 nucleotide sequence: TGTGCCTGGAGTGGAGGGACAGCACATGGCTACACCTTC. Protein: CAWSGGTAHGYTF.

This chain uses TRBV7-8 with TRBJ1-5; 7 bases align to TRBD1. J was trimmed by 7 bases and V by 5 bases; bases with no gene match: 11. The germline CDR1 and CDR2 sequences are SGHVS and FQNEAQ. The CDR3 loop spans 15 amino acids. DNA for the CDR3: TGTGCCAGCAGCCCCGGGGACAGCCAAGGACAGCCCCAGCATTTT. This sequence encodes CASSPGDSQGQPQHF. Full variable domain (rest looked up from reference TRBV7-8 and TRBJ1-5): GAGVSQSPRYKVAKRGQDVALRCDPISGHVSLFWYQQALGQGPEFLTYFQNEAQLDKSGLPSDRFFAERPEGSVSTLKIQRTQQEDSAVYLCASSPGDSQGQPQHFGDGTRLSIL.

This clone has only a few counts. This chain uses TRBV5-1 with TRBJ1-1; tentative D call: TRBD1 (6 bases). Germline V gene lookup returns CDR1 SGHRS and CDR2 YFSETQ. This CDR3 comprises 16 residues. V was trimmed by 0 bases and J by 5 bases, leaving 17 bases between them. Here the CDR3 DNA reads TGCGCCAGCAGCTTGGGGGCAGGGGTCCCTGGGACTGAAGCTTTCTTT. As protein: CASSLGAGVPGTEAFF.

As concerns this clone: This CDR3 is also generated by other DNA sequences in the sample. The chain employs TRBV10-3 and TRBJ2-5; D gene uncertain. The V gene's germline CDR1 is ENHRY and CDR2 SYGVKD. V gave up 3 bases and J gave up 3 bases, with 11 bases separating them. CDR3 length: 14 amino acids. CDR3 region: CAISESNNKETQYF. CDR3 nucleotides: TGTGCCATCAGTGAATCGAATAACAAAGAGACCCAGTACTTC.

The chain combines TRBV7-8 with TRBJ2-5; 7 bases align to TRBD1. Trimming removed 0 bases from V and 4 bases from J; junction bases left unmatched: 5. This CDR3 spans 15 amino acids. Germline values: CDR1 SGHVS, CDR2 FQNEAQ. CDR3 DNA: TGTGCCAGCAGCTTAGCTCCGACAGGGAGAGAGACCCAGTACTTC. Residues: CASSLAPTGRETQYF.

The chain recombines TRBV5-1 with TRBJ2-3, with 12 nucleotides matching TRBD2. The CDR3 spans 16 residues. The V segment lost 3 bases and the J segment 2 bases; nucleotides outside the gene matches: 4. Per germline, CDR1 SGHRS and CDR2 YFSETQ. CDR3 loop: CASSSSGRGNTDTQYF. The CDR3 DNA reads TGCGCCAGCAGCTCTAGCGGGAGGGGCAACACAGATACGCAGTATTTT.

The chain is built from TRBV30 and TRBJ2-1; TRBD2 might be the D (7 bases). CDR3 length: 12 residues. Per germline, CDR1 GTSNPN and CDR2 SVGIG (reference sequence). Trimming stripped 5 bases from V and 9 bases from J, with 14 bases between. The CDR3 nucleotides read TGTGCCTGGTCTGTAGGGGGGGTTGAGCAGTTCTTC. Protein: CAWSVGGVEQFF.

The chain employs TRBV9 and TRBJ1-6; D unclear. The V end was cut by 7 bases, the J end by 2 bases, with 16 bases between. The germline V gene has CDR1 SGDLS and CDR2 YYNGEE. This CDR3 spans 16 amino acids. Written as DNA, the CDR3 is TGTGCCAGCTCCCACGGGGAGTCCCCCTATAATTCACCCCTCCACTTT. It codes for CASSHGESPYNSPLHF.

The V gene is TRBV6-6, the J gene TRBJ1-1; tentatively, D is TRBD1 (6 bases). This CDR3 comprises 15 residues. Trimming pared 4 bases from V and 2 bases from J, leaving 14 bases between. The germline gives CDR1 MNHNY, CDR2 SVGAGI (reference sequence). The CDR3 bases are TGTGCCAGCAGTTTCCCGGGGGGCGAAAACACTGAAGCTTTCTTT. The encoded protein is CASSFPGGENTEAFF.

The chain combines TRBV6-2 or TRBV6-3 with TRBJ2-2, with D possibly being TRBD2 (6 bases). The germline CDR1 and CDR2 sequences are MNHEY and SVGEGT. Between the trimmed V and J ends, which lost 2 bases and 4 bases, there was a span of 11 bases. The CDR3 contains 15 residues. CDR3 DNA sequence: TGTGCCAGCAGTTACCTCGGGGGAGTCACCGGGGAGCTGTTTTTT. The encoded protein is CASSYLGGVTGELFF.

The chain uses TRBV4-2 and TRBJ2-7; 8 bases map to TRBD2. After removal of 1 base from V and 0 bases from J, the junction contained 2 bases not matched to a gene. Germline lookup yields CDR1 LGHNA and CDR2 YNFKEQ. This CDR3 has 15 residues. CDR3 nucleotide sequence: TGTGCCAGCAGCCAAGGGACTAGCTCCTCCTACGAGCAGTACTTC. Residues: CASSQGTSSSYEQYF.

This chain connects TRBV9 to TRBJ2-5, with 7 bases aligning to TRBD2. Trimming at V came to 0 bases and at J to 4 bases, leaving 6 bases not matched to a gene. The length of the CDR3 is 15 residues. Germline CDR1 and CDR2: SGDLS and YYNGEE. The CDR3 here is CASSVVGAGRETQYF. The CDR3 DNA sequence: TGTGCCAGCAGCGTAGTAGGAGCGGGGAGAGAGACCCAGTACTTC.

The rearrangement joins TRBV2 to TRBJ1-5; unclear D gene. Germline assignment: CDR1 SNHLY and CDR2 FYNNEI. Trimming took off 4 bases at V and 7 bases at J, with 11 bases between the two ends. The CDR3 extends over 13 amino acids. The CDR3 region is CASSGDGEQPQHF. CDR3 nucleotide sequence: TGTGCCAGCAGTGGAGACGGAGAACAGCCCCAGCATTTT.

CDR3 sequence (DNA): TGTGCCAGCAGTGGTCCGGAGTTCTATGGCTACACCTTC. Protein: CASSGPEFYGYTF. This sequence joins TRBV25-1 and TRBJ1-2; unclear D gene. The CDR3 extends over 13 amino acids. CDR1 is MGHDK and CDR2 is SYGVNS in the germline V gene. Deletions cut 4 bases from V and 4 bases from J, with 10 bases between.

The chain recombines TRBV20-1 with TRBJ2-7; possibly TRBD1 for D (6 bases). Trimming stripped 5 bases from V and 7 bases from J, with 12 bases between. This CDR3 has 11 residues. The germline gives CDR1 DFQATT, CDR2 SNEGSKA (reference sequence). The CDR3 DNA reads as TGCAGTGCTCCACAGGGAAGGGAGCAGTACTTC. Protein sequence: CSAPQGREQYF.

The chain recombines TRBV3-1 (or the pseudogene TRBV3-2) with TRBJ2-5, with 10 positions matching TRBD2. CDR3 length: 15 residues. CDR1 is LGHDT and CDR2 is YNNKEL in the germline V gene (reference sequence). Germline trimming cut 11 bases from V and 5 bases from J; bases unmatched to any gene: 14. CDR3 residues: CAVQQLAGVWETQYF. The DNA for the CDR3 is TGTGCCGTACAGCAGCTAGCGGGGGTGTGGGAGACCCAGTACTTC.

This clone was observed a few times. V and J are TRBV9 and TRBJ1-1; a weak D match, TRBD1 (6 bases). V shed 3 bases and J shed 2 bases, with 8 bases lying between them. Germline loops: CDR1 SGDLS, CDR2 YYNGEE. This CDR3 has 13 residues. For the CDR3, the DNA is TGTGCCAGCAGCGGACAGGATAACACTGAAGCTTTCTTT. It translates to CASSGQDNTEAFF.

CDR3 in DNA: TGTGCCAGCAGCTTTGGGGCCAATCAGCCCCAGCATTTT. Translated: CASSFGANQPQHF. The chain couples TRBV5-6 to TRBJ1-5; maybe TRBD1 (5 bases). The V end was cut by 2 bases, the J end by 3 bases, with 6 bases between. Germline V gives CDR1 SGHDT, CDR2 YYEEEE. CDR3 length equals 13 residues.

The chain has TRBV11-3 and TRBJ1-1; the D gene is possibly TRBD1 (5 bases). The CDR3 runs to 14 residues. The germline CDR1 and CDR2 sequences are SGHNT and YENEEA. With 5 bases removed from V and 1 base from J, the gap between germline ends came to 11 bases. This CDR3 is CASSGAGQNTEAFF. CDR3 in DNA: TGTGCCAGCAGCGGGGCAGGGCAGAACACTGAAGCTTTCTTT.

The chain combines TRBV3-1 (or the pseudogene TRBV3-2) with TRBJ1-1; a weak D match, TRBD1 (5 bases). Germline V lookup: CDR1 LGHDT, CDR2 YNNKEL (reference sequence). The length of the CDR3 is 15 residues. The ends were cut back, 4 bases at V and 3 bases at J, with 15 bases in the middle. The CDR3 region is CASSPLGGRHTEAFF. CDR3 in DNA: TGTGCCAGCAGCCCCCTCGGGGGACGGCACACTGAAGCTTTCTTT.

This rearrangement joins TRBV28 to TRBJ1-2; 12 positions agree with TRBD1. This CDR3 spans 15 amino acids. Germline CDR1 and CDR2: MDHEN and SYDVKM. V was pared by 5 bases and J by 8 bases, with 9 bases of the junction left unmatched. CDR3 protein: CASSGTGTGGWGYTF. CDR3 in DNA: TGTGCCAGCAGTGGGACCGGGACAGGGGGCTGGGGCTACACCTTC.

The CDR3 is CASSSQEDWETQYF. CDR3 sequence (DNA): TGTGCCAGCAGCTCTCAGGAGGACTGGGAGACCCAGTACTTC. The chain couples TRBV9 to TRBJ2-5; a weak D match, TRBD2 (5 bases). V was pared by 4 bases and J by 5 bases, with 15 bases between. Germline CDR1 SGDLS, CDR2 YYNGEE. The CDR3 runs 14 residues.

This sequence joins TRBV9 and TRBJ1-2; 7 bases map to TRBD1. The CDR3 length is 14 residues. Germline V gene sequence: CDR1 SGDLS, CDR2 YYNGEE. V lost 0 bases to trimming and J lost 4 bases; unmatched junction nucleotides: 3. CDR3 residues: CASSVGEGAYGYTF. The CDR3 coding sequence is TGTGCCAGCAGCGTAGGTGAGGGGGCCTATGGCTACACCTTC.

The gene calls are TRBV30 and TRBJ1-5, with a possible D match to TRBD1 (5 bases). Trimming cost V 2 bases and J 4 bases, with 9 bases left between them. The germline V gene has CDR1 GTSNPN and CDR2 SVGIG (reference sequence). The CDR3 sequence is 13 residues long. DNA for the CDR3: TGTGCCTGGAGTACACAGGAAAATCAGCCCCAGCATTTT. This gives the protein CAWSTQENQPQHF.

CDR3 nucleotide sequence: TGCAGCGTTGAGGAGGGACAGCGCTCTGGAAACACCATATATTTT. It yields the protein CSVEEGQRSGNTIYF. The V call is TRBV29-1, the J call TRBJ1-3; 7 bases align to TRBD1. Germline V gives CDR1 SQVTM, CDR2 ANQGSEA. The junction had 5 bases not matched to a gene; V was cut back by 3 bases and J by 0 bases. CDR3 length: 15 residues.